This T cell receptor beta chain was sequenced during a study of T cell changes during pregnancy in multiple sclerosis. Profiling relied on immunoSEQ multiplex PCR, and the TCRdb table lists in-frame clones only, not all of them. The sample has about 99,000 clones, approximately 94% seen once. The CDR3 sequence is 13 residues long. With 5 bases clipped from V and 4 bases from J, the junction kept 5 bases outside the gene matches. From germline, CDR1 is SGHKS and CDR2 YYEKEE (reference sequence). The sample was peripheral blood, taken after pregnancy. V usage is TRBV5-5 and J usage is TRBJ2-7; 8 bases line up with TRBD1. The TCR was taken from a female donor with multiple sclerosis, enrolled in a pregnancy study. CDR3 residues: CASRFQGAYEQYF. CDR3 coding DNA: TGTGCCAGCAGATTTCAGGGGGCTTACGAGCAGTACTTC.